This T cell receptor beta chain originates from a study of T cell repertoires in cytomegalovirus infection. The overall study: CMV infection plus the matching HLA type was flagged by public TCR beta signatures.

Broader study findings: Cumulative frequency (of public TCR beta family members) identified carriers of CMV plus the relevant HLA.

The table lists this clonotype with a few counts. What it binds is not known. One entry per CDR3 protein, called by TCRdb with MiXCR from the reads. Seen here are approximately 65,000 distinct CDR3 sequences, 20% to 25% observed once, and the top ten hold around 70%. This TCR was recovered from a human donor in good health (CMV status not recorded). Some clones in this sample may be carry-over from other donors' samples. The material sequenced was CD8+ T cells from cultured PBMCs, taken from culture after CMV antigen stimulation.

The chain's CDR3 is CASSADGYYGYTF. DNA for the CDR3: TGTGCCAGCAGTGCGGACGGCTACTATGGCTACACCTTC. The rearrangement uses TRBV28 and TRBJ1-2; D unclear. Deletions cut 5 bases from V and 3 bases from J, with 10 bases between. The germline CDR1 and CDR2 sequences are MDHEN and SYDVKM. The CDR3 has 13 residues.